These T cell receptor beta chains were read from a single sample in a study of T-cell memory formation after mild COVID-19. MiXCR, applied by TCRdb to the 5' RACE reads, yields one record per CDR3 protein. This sample has 300,000 or so distinct CDR3 sequences, with roughly 15% found just once. Sequenced: PBMCs or a T cell subset sorted from them (not recorded which). These receptors came from a man between 18 and 35 years old who had mild COVID-19 (a few samples of this study predate the infection). Cell type and time point are not known. The CDR3 runs from the conserved cysteine through the conserved F or W. The order of the fields is J gene, D gene, V gene, CDR3 protein. A D gene is named only where the DNA matches it firmly.

TRBJ1-1,.,TRBV29-1,CSVRGRRTEAFF
TRBJ2-2,TRBD2,TRBV4-1,CASSPRLAGAWELFF
TRBJ2-1,.,TRBV6-6,CASSMRRNQFYNEQFF
TRBJ2-6,.,TRBV11-3,CASSVESGANVLTF
TRBJ2-5,.,TRBV20-1,CSAREGNSGETQYF
TRBJ1-6,.,TRBV7-2,CASSPLHNSPLHF
TRBJ2-7,TRBD2,TRBV6-5,CASRSPGGSSYEQYF
TRBJ2-1,TRBD2,TRBV9,CASSVTSGYGGNEQFF
TRBJ2-5,.,TRBV20-1,CSVGVVAQYF
TRBJ1-5,TRBD1,TRBV12-3/TRBV12-4,CAVARGQGQPQHF
TRBJ1-2,.,TRBV11-2,CASSLLSPRTANYGYTF
TRBJ1-1,.,TRBV7-9,CASSPGGRGNTEAFF
TRBJ2-5,.,TRBV29-1,CSVEEGSETQYF
TRBJ2-5,TRBD1,TRBV2,CANTRDSMMQETQYF
TRBJ2-5,.,TRBV6-5,CASSYTRRGGETQYF
TRBJ1-1,.,TRBV29-1,CSARQPGTEAFF
TRBJ2-1,.,TRBV5-1,CASSLDPPAYEQFF
TRBJ2-5,TRBD2,TRBV7-7,CASSLGWPGLAVQETQYF
TRBJ2-3,.,TRBV7-3,CASSLTASDTQYF
TRBJ2-3,.,TRBV9,CASSMHRGGEDTQYF
TRBJ2-6,.,TRBV9,CASSDDPHAGSGANVLTF
TRBJ1-2,.,TRBV19,CASSIDDSYGYTF
TRBJ2-5,TRBD2,TRBV3-1,CASSQDGTRSQTQYF
TRBJ2-3,.,TRBV5-1,CASSLETDTQYF
TRBJ1-1,.,TRBV7-2,CASSFTGMNTEAFF
TRBJ2-5,TRBD2,TRBV5-1,CASRTSSEEETQYF
TRBJ2-3,.,TRBV10-3,CAMPGPQYF
TRBJ2-1,TRBD2,TRBV7-2,CASSRPTSGANEQFF
TRBJ2-2,.,TRBV7-6,CASSLAQIYPGELFF
TRBJ1-6,.,TRBV2,CASQINSPLHF
TRBJ2-3,TRBD2,TRBV20-1,CSARLRGFLDTQYF
TRBJ1-4,.,TRBV14,CASSQDGTMSGKLFF
TRBJ2-3,.,TRBV21-1,CASSKDLRTDTQYF
TRBJ2-1,.,TRBV4-3,CASSQDPPGDYNEQFF
TRBJ1-2,.,TRBV18,CASSPPGRAVGYTF
TRBJ2-5,TRBD2,TRBV5-1,CASSPSSGGAGKTQYF
TRBJ1-1,TRBD1,TRBV7-2,CASSSQGGADTEAFF
TRBJ2-3,TRBD2,TRBV5-1,CASSLASGLAGHTDTQYF
TRBJ1-2,TRBD1,TRBV10-3,CAISDSGQGYGYTF
TRBJ1-2,.,TRBV7-9,CASIKSQGFSGYTF
TRBJ1-4,.,TRBV2,CASRSGTREKLFF
TRBJ1-5,.,TRBV29-1,CSADDGGGQPQHF
TRBJ2-5,.,TRBV7-9,CASSLGRGREETQYF
TRBJ2-6,.,TRBV6-6,CASSYPHGQYSGANVLTF
TRBJ2-2,.,TRBV6-1,CASSEWVPHVAGTGELFF
TRBJ2-5,.,TRBV27,CASSGLFQETQYF
TRBJ1-2,.,TRBV20-1,CSAPDRGANYGYTF
TRBJ1-2,TRBD1,TRBV5-1,CASSLTTGGSGYTF
TRBJ2-5,TRBD1,TRBV20-1,CSASRRDRGETQYF
TRBJ2-3,.,TRBV7-2,CASSRRTGGTDTQYF
TRBJ1-2,TRBD1,TRBV7-2,CASSHPTGGSYGYTF
TRBJ2-2,.,TRBV7-2,CASSLSQGGSGELFF
TRBJ2-3,.,TRBV9,CASSTLQGGDTQYF